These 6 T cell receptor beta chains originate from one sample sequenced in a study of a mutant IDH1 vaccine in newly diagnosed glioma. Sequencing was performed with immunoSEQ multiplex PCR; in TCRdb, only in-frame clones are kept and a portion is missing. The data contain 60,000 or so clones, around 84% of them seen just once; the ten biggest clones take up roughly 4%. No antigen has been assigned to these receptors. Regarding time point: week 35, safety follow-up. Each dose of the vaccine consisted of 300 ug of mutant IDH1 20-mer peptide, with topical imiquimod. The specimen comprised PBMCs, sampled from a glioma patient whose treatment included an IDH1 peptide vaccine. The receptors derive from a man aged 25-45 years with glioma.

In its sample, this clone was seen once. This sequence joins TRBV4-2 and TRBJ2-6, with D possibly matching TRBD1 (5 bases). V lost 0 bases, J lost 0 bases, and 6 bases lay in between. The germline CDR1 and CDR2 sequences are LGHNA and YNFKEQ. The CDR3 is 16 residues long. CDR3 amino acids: CASSQEDSSGANVLTF. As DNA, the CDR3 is TGTGCCAGCAGCCAAGAAGACAGCTCTGGGGCCAACGTCCTGACTTTC.

CDR3 sequence (DNA): TGCGCCAGCAGCATTACCGGGACAGGGGGACGCGAGCAGTACTTC. Protein: CASSITGTGGREQYF. The J gene is TRBJ2-7, the V gene TRBV5-1; the match to TRBD1 covers 11 bases. Trimming cost V 4 bases and J 6 bases; bases outside gene matches: 9. Germline values: CDR1 SGHRS, CDR2 YFSETQ. CDR3 length: 15 residues.

CDR3 protein: CASSMGTGLKKGPYEQYF. The CDR3 region has the DNA TGTGCCAGTAGTATGGGGACAGGCCTTAAAAAAGGTCCCTACGAGCAGTACTTC. The gene calls are TRBV19 and TRBJ2-7; 8 bases agree with TRBD1. V shed 3 bases, J shed 2 bases, and the junction held 15 bases outside the gene matches. CDR3 length equals 18 residues. The germline V gene has CDR1 LNHDA and CDR2 SQIVND (reference sequence).

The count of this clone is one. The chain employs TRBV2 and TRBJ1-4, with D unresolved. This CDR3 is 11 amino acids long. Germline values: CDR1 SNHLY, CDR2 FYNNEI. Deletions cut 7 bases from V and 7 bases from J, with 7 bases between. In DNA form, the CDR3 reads TGTGCCAGCAAGTCCCGTGAAAAACTGTTTTTT. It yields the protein CASKSREKLFF.

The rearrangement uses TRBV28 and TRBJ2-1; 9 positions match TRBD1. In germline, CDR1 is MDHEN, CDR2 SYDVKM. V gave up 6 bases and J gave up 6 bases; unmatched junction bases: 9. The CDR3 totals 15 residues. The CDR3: CASSHSGQGTNEQFF. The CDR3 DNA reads TGTGCCAGCAGCCACAGCGGACAGGGGACCAATGAGCAGTTCTTC.

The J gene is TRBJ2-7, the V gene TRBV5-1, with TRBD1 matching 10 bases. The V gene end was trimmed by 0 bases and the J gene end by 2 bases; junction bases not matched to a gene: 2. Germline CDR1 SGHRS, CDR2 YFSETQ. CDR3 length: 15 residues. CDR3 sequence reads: CASSLDGQGAYEQYF. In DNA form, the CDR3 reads TGCGCCAGCAGCTTGGACGGACAGGGGGCCTACGAGCAGTACTTC.